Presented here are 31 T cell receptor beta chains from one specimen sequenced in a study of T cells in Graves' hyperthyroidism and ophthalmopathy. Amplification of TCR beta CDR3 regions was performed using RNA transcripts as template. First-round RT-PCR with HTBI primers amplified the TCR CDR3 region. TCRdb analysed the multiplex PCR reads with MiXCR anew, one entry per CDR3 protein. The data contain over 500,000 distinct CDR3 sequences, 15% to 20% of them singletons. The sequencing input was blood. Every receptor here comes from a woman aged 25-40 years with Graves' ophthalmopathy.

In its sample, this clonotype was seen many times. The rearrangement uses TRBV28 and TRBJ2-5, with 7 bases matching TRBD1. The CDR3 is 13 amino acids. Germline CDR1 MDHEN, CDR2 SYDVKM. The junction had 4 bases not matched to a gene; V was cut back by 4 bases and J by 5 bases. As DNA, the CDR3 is TGTGCCAGCAGTTCGGGACAGTTGGAGACCCAGTACTTC. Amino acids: CASSSGQLETQYF.

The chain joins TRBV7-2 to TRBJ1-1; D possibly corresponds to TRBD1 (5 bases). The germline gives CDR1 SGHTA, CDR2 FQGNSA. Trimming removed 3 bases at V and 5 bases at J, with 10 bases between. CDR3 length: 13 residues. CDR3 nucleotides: TGTGCCAGCAGCTTGACCAAGGGGACTGAAGCTTTCTTT. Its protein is CASSLTKGTEAFF.

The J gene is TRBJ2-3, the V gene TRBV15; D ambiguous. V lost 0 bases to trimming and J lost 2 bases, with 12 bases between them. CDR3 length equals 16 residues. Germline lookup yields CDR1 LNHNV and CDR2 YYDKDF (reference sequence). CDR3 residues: CATSRDVQPITDTQYF. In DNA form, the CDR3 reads TGTGCCACCAGCAGAGATGTGCAGCCTATCACAGATACGCAGTATTTT. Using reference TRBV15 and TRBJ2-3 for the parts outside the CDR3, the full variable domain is DAMVIQNPRYQVTQFGKPVTLSCSQTLNHNVMYWYQQKSSQAPKLLFHYYDKDFNNEADTPDNFQSRRPNTSFCFLDIRSPGLGDTAMYLCATSRDVQPITDTQYFGPGTRLTVL.

The CDR3 DNA reads TGTGCCAGTAGTCCCGGACAGGGCTACACAGATACGCAGTATTTT. Translation gives CASSPGQGYTDTQYF. The V gene is TRBV19, the J gene TRBJ2-3; 8 nucleotides line up with TRBD1. Germline lookup yields CDR1 LNHDA and CDR2 SQIVND (reference sequence). V gave up 5 bases and J gave up 2 bases; unmatched junction bases: 6. This CDR3 comprises 15 residues.

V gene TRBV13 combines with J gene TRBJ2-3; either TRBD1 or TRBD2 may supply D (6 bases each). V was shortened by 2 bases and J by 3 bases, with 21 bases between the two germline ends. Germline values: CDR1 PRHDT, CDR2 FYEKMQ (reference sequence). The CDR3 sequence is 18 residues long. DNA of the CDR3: TGTGCCAGCAGCTTAATGCAGGGTGCGGGACATAAAACAGATACGCAGTATTTT. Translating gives CASSLMQGAGHKTDTQYF.

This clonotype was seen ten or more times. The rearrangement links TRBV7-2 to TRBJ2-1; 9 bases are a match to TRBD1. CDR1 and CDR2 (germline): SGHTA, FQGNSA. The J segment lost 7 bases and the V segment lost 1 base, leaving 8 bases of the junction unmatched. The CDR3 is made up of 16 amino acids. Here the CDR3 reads CASSLVGTGLGNEQFF. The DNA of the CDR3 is TGTGCCAGCAGCTTAGTAGGGACAGGGCTGGGGAATGAGCAGTTCTTC.

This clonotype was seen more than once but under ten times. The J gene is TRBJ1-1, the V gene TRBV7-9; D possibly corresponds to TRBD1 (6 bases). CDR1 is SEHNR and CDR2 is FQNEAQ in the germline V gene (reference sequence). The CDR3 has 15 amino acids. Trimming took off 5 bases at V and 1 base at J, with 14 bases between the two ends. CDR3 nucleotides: TGTGCCAGCAGCCCCCGGGGGGGGCAGAACACTGAAGCTTTCTTT. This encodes CASSPRGGQNTEAFF.

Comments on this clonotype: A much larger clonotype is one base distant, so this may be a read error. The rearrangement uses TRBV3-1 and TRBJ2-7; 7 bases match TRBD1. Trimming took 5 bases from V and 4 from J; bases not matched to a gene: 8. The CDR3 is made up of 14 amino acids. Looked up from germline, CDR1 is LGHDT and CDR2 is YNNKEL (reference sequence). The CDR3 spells CASSWGTAGYEQYF. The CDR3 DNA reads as TGTGCCAGCAGCTGGGGGACAGCTGGGTACGAGCAGTACTTC.

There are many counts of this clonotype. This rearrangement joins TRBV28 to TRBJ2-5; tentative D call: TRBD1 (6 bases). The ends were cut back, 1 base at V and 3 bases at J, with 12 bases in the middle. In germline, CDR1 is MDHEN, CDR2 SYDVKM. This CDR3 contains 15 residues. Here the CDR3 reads CASSLSRGFEETQYF. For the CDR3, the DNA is TGTGCCAGCAGTTTATCCAGGGGATTCGAAGAGACCCAGTACTTC.

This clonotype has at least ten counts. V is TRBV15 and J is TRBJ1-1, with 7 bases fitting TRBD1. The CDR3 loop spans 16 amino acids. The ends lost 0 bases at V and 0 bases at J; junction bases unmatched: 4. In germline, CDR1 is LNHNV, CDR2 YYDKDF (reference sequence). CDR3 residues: CATSREGRGMNTEAFF. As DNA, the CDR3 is TGTGCCACCAGCAGAGAGGGCAGGGGGATGAACACTGAAGCTTTCTTT.

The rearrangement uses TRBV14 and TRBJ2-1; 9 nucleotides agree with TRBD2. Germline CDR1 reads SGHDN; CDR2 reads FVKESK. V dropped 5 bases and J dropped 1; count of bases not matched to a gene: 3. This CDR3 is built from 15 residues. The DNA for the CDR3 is TGTGCCAGCAGCATAGGACTAGCGTCCTACAATGAGCAGTTCTTC. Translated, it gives CASSIGLASYNEQFF.

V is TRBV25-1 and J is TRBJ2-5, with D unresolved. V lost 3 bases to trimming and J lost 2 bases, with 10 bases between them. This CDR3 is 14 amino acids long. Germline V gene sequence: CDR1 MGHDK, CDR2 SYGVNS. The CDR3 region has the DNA TGTGCCAGCAGTGACCTTTATACTCAAGAGACCCAGTACTTC. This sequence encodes CASSDLYTQETQYF. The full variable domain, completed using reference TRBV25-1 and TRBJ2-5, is EADIYQTPRYLVIGTGKKITLECSQTMGHDKMYWYQQDPGMELHLIHYSYGVNSTEKGDLSSESTVSRIRTEHFPLTLESARPSHTSQYLCASSDLYTQETQYFGPGTRLLVL.

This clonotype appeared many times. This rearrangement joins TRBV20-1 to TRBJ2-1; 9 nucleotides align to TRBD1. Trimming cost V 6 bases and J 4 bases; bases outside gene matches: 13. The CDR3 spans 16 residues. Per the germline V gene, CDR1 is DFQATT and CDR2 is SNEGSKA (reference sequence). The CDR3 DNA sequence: TGCAGTGCCCTCTCCCGGGACAGGGAGAAATACAATGAGCAGTTCTTC. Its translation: CSALSRDREKYNEQFF.

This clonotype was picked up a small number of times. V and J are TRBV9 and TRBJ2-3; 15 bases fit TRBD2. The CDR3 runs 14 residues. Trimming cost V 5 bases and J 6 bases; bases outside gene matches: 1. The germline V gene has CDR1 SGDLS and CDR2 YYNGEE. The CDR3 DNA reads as TGTGCCAGCAGTGGGACTAGCGGGAGGGATACGCAGTATTTT. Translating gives CASSGTSGRDTQYF.

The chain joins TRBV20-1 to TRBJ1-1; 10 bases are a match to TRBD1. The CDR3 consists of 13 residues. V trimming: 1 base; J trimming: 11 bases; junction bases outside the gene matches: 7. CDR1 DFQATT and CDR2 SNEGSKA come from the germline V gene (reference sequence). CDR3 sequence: CSARVTGGVDAFF. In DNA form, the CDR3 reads TGCAGTGCTAGAGTGACAGGGGGCGTCGACGCTTTCTTT.

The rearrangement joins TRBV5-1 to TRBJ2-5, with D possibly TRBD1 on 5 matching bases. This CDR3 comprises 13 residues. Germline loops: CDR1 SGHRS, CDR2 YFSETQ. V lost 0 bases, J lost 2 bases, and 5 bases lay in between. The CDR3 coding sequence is TGCGCCAGCAGCTTGGAGGGGCAAGAGACCCAGTACTTC. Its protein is CASSLEGQETQYF.

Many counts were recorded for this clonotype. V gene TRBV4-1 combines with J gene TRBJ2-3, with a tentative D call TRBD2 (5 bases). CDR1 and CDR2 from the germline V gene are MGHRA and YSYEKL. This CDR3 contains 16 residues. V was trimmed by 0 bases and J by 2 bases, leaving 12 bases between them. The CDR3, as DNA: TGCGCCAGCAGCCAAGATCCCGCGGGCCTCACAGATACGCAGTATTTT. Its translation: CASSQDPAGLTDTQYF.

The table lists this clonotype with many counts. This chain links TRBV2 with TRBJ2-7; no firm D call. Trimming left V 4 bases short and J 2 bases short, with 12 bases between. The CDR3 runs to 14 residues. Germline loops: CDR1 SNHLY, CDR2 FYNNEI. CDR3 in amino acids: CASSARERTYEQYF. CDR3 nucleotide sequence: TGTGCCAGCAGTGCGCGTGAGAGAACCTACGAGCAGTACTTC.

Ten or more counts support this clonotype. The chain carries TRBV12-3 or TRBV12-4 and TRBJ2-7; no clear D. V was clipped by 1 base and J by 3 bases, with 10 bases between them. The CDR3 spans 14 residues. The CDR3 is CASSLGQPDYEQYF. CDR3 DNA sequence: TGTGCCAGCAGTTTAGGGCAACCGGACTACGAGCAGTACTTC.

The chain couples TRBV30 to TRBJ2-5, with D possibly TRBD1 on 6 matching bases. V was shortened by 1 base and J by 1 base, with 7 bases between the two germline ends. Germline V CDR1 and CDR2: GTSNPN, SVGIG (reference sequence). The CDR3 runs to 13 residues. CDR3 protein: CAWSGRGQETQYF. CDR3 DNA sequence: TGTGCCTGGAGTGGCAGGGGCCAAGAGACCCAGTACTTC.

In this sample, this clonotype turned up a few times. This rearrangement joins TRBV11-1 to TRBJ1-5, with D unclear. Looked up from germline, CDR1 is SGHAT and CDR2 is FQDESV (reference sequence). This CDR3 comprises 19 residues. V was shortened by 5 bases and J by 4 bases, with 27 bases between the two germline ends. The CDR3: CASSQGSSEQRNPNQPQHF. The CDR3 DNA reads TGTGCCAGCAGCCAAGGGAGTTCAGAACAGAGAAATCCAAATCAGCCCCAGCATTTT. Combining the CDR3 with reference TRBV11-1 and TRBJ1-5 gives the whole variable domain EAEVAQSPRYKITEKSQAVAFWCDPISGHATLYWYRQILGQGPELLVQFQDESVVDDSQLPKDRFSAERLKGVDSTLKIQPAELGDSAMYLCASSQGSSEQRNPNQPQHFGDGTRLSIL.

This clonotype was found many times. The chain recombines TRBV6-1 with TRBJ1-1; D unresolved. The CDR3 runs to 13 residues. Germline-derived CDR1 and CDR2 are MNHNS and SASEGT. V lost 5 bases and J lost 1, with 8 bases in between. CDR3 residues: CASSKTRNTEAFF. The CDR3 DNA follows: TGTGCCAGCAGTAAGACCAGGAACACTGAAGCTTTCTTT.

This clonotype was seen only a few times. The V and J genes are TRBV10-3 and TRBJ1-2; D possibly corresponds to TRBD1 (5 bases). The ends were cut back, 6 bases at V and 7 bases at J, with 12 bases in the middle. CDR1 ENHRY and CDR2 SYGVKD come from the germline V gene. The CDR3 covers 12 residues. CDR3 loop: CAIRGQDSGYTF. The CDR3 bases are TGTGCCATCAGGGGGCAGGACTCTGGCTACACCTTC.

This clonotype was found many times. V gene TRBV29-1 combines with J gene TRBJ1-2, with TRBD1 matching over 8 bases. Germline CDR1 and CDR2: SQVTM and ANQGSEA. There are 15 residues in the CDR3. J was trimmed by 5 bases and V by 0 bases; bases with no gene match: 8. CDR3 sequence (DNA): TGCAGCGTTGAAGAGCCGGACAGGGCGCTTTATGGCTACACCTTC. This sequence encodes CSVEEPDRALYGYTF.

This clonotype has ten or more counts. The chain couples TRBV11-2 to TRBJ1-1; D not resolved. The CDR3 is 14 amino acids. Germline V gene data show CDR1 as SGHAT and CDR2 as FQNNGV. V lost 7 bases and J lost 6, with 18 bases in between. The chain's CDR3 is CASNLGFRTAEAFF. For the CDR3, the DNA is TGTGCCAGCAACCTCGGCTTCCGGACCGCTGAAGCTTTCTTT.

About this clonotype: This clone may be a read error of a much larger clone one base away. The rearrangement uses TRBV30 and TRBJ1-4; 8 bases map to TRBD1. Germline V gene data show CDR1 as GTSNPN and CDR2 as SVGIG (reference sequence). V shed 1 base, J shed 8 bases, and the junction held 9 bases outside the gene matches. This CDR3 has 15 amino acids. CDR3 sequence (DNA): TGTGCCTGGAGTGCACCGGGACAGGTGGGCGAAAAACTGTTTTTT. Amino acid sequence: CAWSAPGQVGEKLFF.

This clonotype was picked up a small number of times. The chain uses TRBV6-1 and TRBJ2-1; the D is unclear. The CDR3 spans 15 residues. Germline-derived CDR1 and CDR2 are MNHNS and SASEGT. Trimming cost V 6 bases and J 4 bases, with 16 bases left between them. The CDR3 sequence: CASRGDTLGYNEQFF. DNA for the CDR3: TGTGCCAGCAGGGGTGATACCCTGGGGTACAATGAGCAGTTCTTC.

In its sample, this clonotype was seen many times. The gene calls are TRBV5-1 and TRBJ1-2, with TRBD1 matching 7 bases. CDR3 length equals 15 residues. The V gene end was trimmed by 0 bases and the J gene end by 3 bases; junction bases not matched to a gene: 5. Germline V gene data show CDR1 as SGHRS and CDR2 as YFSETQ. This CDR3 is CASSLVVRGDYGYTF. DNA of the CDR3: TGCGCCAGCAGCTTGGTCGTCAGGGGGGACTATGGCTACACCTTC.

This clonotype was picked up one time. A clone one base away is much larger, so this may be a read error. The CDR3 here is CTWTWGEGLYSRGNEQFF. In DNA, the CDR3 is TGTACCTGGACATGGGGGGAGGGCCTTTATTCAAGAGGCAATGAGCAGTTCTTC. This chain connects TRBV30 to TRBJ2-1, with 7 bases identical to TRBD2. This CDR3 has 18 residues. Germline V gene lookup returns CDR1 GTSNPN and CDR2 SVGIG (reference sequence).

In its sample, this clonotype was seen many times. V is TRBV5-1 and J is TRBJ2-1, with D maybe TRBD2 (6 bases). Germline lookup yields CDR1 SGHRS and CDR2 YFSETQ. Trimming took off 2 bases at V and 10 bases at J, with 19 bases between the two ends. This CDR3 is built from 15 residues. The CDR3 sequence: CASSFRAGSGGEQFF. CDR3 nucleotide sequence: TGCGCCAGCAGCTTCCGGGCGGGTTCAGGAGGGGAGCAGTTCTTC. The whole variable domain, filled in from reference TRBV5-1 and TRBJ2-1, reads KAGVTQTPRYLIKTRGQQVTLSCSPISGHRSVSWYQQTPGQGLQFLFEYFSETQRNKGNFPGRFSGRQFSNSRSEMNVSTLELGDSALYLCASSFRAGSGGEQFFGPGTRLTVL.

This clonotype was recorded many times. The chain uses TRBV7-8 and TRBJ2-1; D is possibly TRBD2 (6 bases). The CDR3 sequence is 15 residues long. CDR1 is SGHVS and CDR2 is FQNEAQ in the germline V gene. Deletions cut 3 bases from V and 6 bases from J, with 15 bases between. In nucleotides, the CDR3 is TGTGCCAGCAGCTTGGAGGGGCTAGCGTTCAATGAGCAGTTCTTC. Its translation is CASSLEGLAFNEQFF.